A single sample gave rise to the 28 T cell receptor beta chains below, sequenced in a study of control samples from healthy donors and cancer patients. TCRdb's copy holds only in-frame clones and misses some; the assay was immunoSEQ multiplex PCR. The table shows fewer than 200,000 clones, with around 94% occurring only once. The source material was PBMCs. Receptors were obtained from a man aged 55 to 70 with colorectal cancer.

This chain connects TRBV29-1 to TRBJ2-5; 7 nucleotides match TRBD2. The CDR3 sequence is 14 residues long. Looked up from germline, CDR1 is SQVTM and CDR2 is ANQGSEA. J lost 3 bases, V lost 4 bases, and 8 bases had no gene match. The CDR3 coding sequence is TGCAGCGTTGGACGGGGGGACCGCGAAGAGACCCAGTACTTC. Translating it yields CSVGRGDREETQYF.

V and J are TRBV7-9 and TRBJ2-1; D is possibly TRBD2 (7 bases). The V gene lost 7 bases and the J gene lost 7 bases, with 23 bases spanning the gap. The CDR3 covers 16 residues. Looked up from germline, CDR1 is SEHNR and CDR2 is FQNEAQ (reference sequence). As DNA, the CDR3 is TGTGCCAGCACCCCCCAGGGGCGGGGGACCCTAAATGAGCAGTTCTTC. This translates into CASTPQGRGTLNEQFF.

The rearrangement links TRBV10-3 to TRBJ2-7; D is ambiguous. The CDR3 has 14 amino acids. Germline V lookup: CDR1 ENHRY, CDR2 SYGVKD. Trimming removed 10 bases at V and 0 bases at J, with 16 bases between. CDR3 coding DNA: TGTGCCACCCTAAAGTCTACGAGCTCCTACGAGCAGTACTTC. Amino acid sequence: CATLKSTSSYEQYF.

This clone was seen only once. The junction shows a germline mismatch at one end, possibly a read error. This sample also contains other DNA sequences that code for the same CDR3. The gene calls are TRBV2 and TRBJ2-2; D perhaps matches TRBD1 (5 bases). The CDR3 is 14 residues long. Per germline, CDR1 SNHLY and CDR2 FYNNEI. The CDR3 loop reads CASGEGANTGELFF. In nucleotides, the CDR3 is TGTGCCAGCGGTGAAGGGGCCAACACCGGGGAGCTGTTTTTT. The full variable domain, rest sourced from reference TRBV2 and TRBJ2-2, is EPEVTQTPSHQVTQMGQEVILRCVPISNHLYFYWYRQILGQKVEFLVSFYNNEISEKSEIFDDQFSVERPDGSNFTLKIRSTKLEDSAMYFCASGEGANTGELFFGEGSRLTVL.

V usage is TRBV11-3 and J usage is TRBJ2-3; 9 bases fit TRBD2. The CDR3 has 15 amino acids. Trimming cost V 5 bases and J 4 bases; bases outside gene matches: 7. In germline, CDR1 is SGHNT, CDR2 YENEEA. CDR3 sequence (DNA): TGTGCCAGCAGCCTCGGGACTAGCCGGTCAGATACGCAGTATTTT. As protein: CASSLGTSRSDTQYF. The full variable domain, completed using reference TRBV11-3 and TRBJ2-3, is EAGVVQSPRYKIIEKKQPVAFWCNPISGHNTLYWYLQNLGQGPELLIRYENEEAVDDSQLPKDRFSAERLKGVDSTLKIQPAELGDSAVYLCASSLGTSRSDTQYFGPGTRLTVL.

V is TRBV6-5 and J is TRBJ2-6; no clear D gene. CDR1 and CDR2 (germline): MNHEY, SVGAGI. Trimming removed 0 bases from V and 1 base from J, with 7 bases in between. This CDR3 has 16 residues. This chain's CDR3 is CASSYSLGSGANVLTF. The CDR3, as DNA: TGTGCCAGCAGTTACTCGTTGGGATCTGGGGCCAACGTCCTGACTTTC.

The chain couples TRBV4-3 to TRBJ2-2, with D hard to call. The germline CDR1 and CDR2 sequences are LGHNA and YSLEER. The CDR3 extends over 15 amino acids. Trimming pared 2 bases from V and 7 bases from J, leaving 14 bases between. The chain's CDR3 is CASSQPDRASGELFF. The CDR3 DNA follows: TGCGCCAGCAGCCAACCGGACCGGGCTAGCGGGGAGCTGTTTTTT.

This clone was detected a few times. The J gene is TRBJ2-1, the V gene TRBV19; D is possibly TRBD2 (5 bases). CDR3 length equals 13 residues. Germline loops: CDR1 LNHDA, CDR2 SQIVND (reference sequence). Trimming removed 9 bases at V and 6 bases at J, with 15 bases between. DNA for the CDR3: TGTGCCAGCGCGGGTAGTGGTTTCAATGAGCAGTTCTTC. It specifies CASAGSGFNEQFF.

J is TRBJ1-4 and V is TRBV18, with TRBD1 as a possible D gene (5 bases). V was shortened by 1 base and J by 8 bases, with 11 bases between the two germline ends. CDR1 and CDR2 from the germline V gene are KGHSH and LQKENI. The CDR3 runs 14 residues. CDR3: CASSPQGRGEKLFF. CDR3 sequence (DNA): TGTGCCAGCTCACCACAGGGGCGAGGGGAAAAACTGTTTTTT.

The chain carries TRBV9 and TRBJ2-7, with 7 nucleotides matching TRBD1. The ends lost 4 bases at V and 4 bases at J; junction bases unmatched: 5. Looked up from germline, CDR1 is SGDLS and CDR2 is YYNGEE. The CDR3 sequence is 13 residues long. This CDR3 is CASSSSQGYEQYF. The CDR3 nucleotides are TGTGCCAGCAGCTCGTCACAGGGGTACGAGCAGTACTTC.

In this sample, this clone turned up once. CDR3 nucleotide sequence: TGCGCCAGCAGCCAAGATAGGAGGGGGTACTATGGCTACACCTTC. Encoded protein: CASSQDRRGYYGYTF. V is TRBV4-1 and J is TRBJ1-2; weak D call: TRBD1 (6 bases). V was shortened by 0 bases and J by 3 bases, with 11 bases between the two germline ends. CDR3 length equals 15 residues. The V gene's germline CDR1 is MGHRA and CDR2 YSYEKL.

CDR3 DNA: TGCAGCGTCGAGACAGGGGTGGGCAATCAGCCCCAGCATTTT. Its translation: CSVETGVGNQPQHF. This chain joins TRBV29-1 and TRBJ1-5; 8 bases map to TRBD1. The V segment lost 6 bases and the J segment 2 bases; nucleotides outside the gene matches: 6. CDR1 is SQVTM and CDR2 is ANQGSEA in the germline V gene. This CDR3 spans 14 amino acids.

The chain recombines TRBV9 with TRBJ2-2; D perhaps matches TRBD2 (7 bases). The CDR3 sequence is 16 residues long. V lost 0 bases and J 3 bases, leaving 12 bases between the germline ends. Per germline, CDR1 SGDLS and CDR2 YYNGEE. The CDR3 sequence: CASSVVGGPYTGELFF. The CDR3 nucleotides read TGTGCCAGCAGCGTAGTCGGGGGGCCGTACACCGGGGAGCTGTTTTTT.

This clone appeared once. This sequence joins TRBV6-2 or TRBV6-3 and TRBJ1-6, with 8 nucleotides matching TRBD1. CDR1 is MNHEY, CDR2 SVGEGT, per germline. Trimming took 5 bases from V and 6 from J; bases not matched to a gene: 3. The CDR3 is 14 amino acids. The chain's CDR3 is CASSADRGNSPLHF. The CDR3 nucleotides are TGTGCCAGCAGTGCCGACAGGGGTAATTCACCCCTCCACTTT.

The V gene is TRBV19, the J gene TRBJ1-2; no definite D call. V lost 2 bases to trimming and J lost 8 bases, with 18 bases between them. Looked up from germline, CDR1 is LNHDA and CDR2 is SQIVND (reference sequence). The length of the CDR3 is 15 residues. CDR3 bases: TGTGCCAGTAGTATATCTCTACAAAGGATATCCGGCTACACCTTC. Protein product: CASSISLQRISGYTF.

CDR3 bases: TGTGCCACCAGTGATTTAGGGCTAGACACAGATACGCAGTATTTT. It is translated as CATSDLGLDTDTQYF. The chain employs TRBV24-1 and TRBJ2-3; D gene ambiguous. The germline V and J ends were trimmed by 1 base and 2 bases, with 9 bases remaining between them. Germline V lookup: CDR1 KGHDR, CDR2 SFDVKD. There are 15 residues in the CDR3.

The rearrangement uses TRBV11-2 and TRBJ1-6; possibly TRBD1 for D (6 bases). The CDR3 covers 16 residues. V was shortened by 1 base and J by 9 bases, with 16 bases between the two germline ends. From germline, CDR1 is SGHAT and CDR2 FQNNGV. CDR3 sequence: CASSLGTQGLGSPLHF. The CDR3, as DNA: TGTGCCAGCAGCTTAGGCACTCAGGGGCTGGGTTCACCCCTCCACTTT.

The chain links TRBV7-8 to TRBJ2-3, with a possible D match to TRBD1 (5 bases). Trimming pared 7 bases from V and 3 bases from J, leaving 14 bases between. This CDR3 region has 14 residues. The V gene's germline CDR1 is SGHVS and CDR2 FQNEAQ. The CDR3 region has the DNA TGTGCCAGCACCCGAAGGGGTGGAACAGATACGCAGTATTTT. This encodes CASTRRGGTDTQYF.

The rearrangement links TRBV5-1 to TRBJ2-3, with TRBD2 matching 10 bases. J lost 2 bases, V lost 4 bases, and 7 bases had no gene match. This CDR3 comprises 16 residues. Germline V gene data show CDR1 as SGHRS and CDR2 as YFSETQ. The CDR3 DNA reads as TGCGCCAGCAGCCCCCTCAGCGGGGGGGCCACAGATACGCAGTATTTT. It specifies CASSPLSGGATDTQYF.

Only one count was recorded for this clone. V is TRBV11-2 and J is TRBJ2-5; D uncertain. The germline V gene encodes CDR1 SGHAT and CDR2 FQNNGV. Trimming removed 1 base from V and 0 bases from J, with 6 bases in between. This CDR3 comprises 14 residues. The CDR3 here is CASSLVLHQETQYF. CDR3 DNA sequence: TGTGCCAGCAGCTTAGTCCTACACCAAGAGACCCAGTACTTC.

This clone has just one count. The chain employs TRBV3-1 (or the pseudogene TRBV3-2) and TRBJ1-1; no clear D gene. The germline V gene has CDR1 LGHDT and CDR2 YNNKEL (reference sequence). The ends were cut back, 5 bases at V and 10 bases at J, with 14 bases in the middle. The CDR3 has 12 amino acids. Written as DNA, the CDR3 is TGTGCCAGCAGCTCTTTCGGGGAGAGAGCTTTCTTT. The encoded protein is CASSSFGERAFF.

The chain joins TRBV7-2 to TRBJ2-1; 8 bases fit TRBD2. The CDR3 totals 15 residues. From germline, CDR1 is SGHTA and CDR2 FQGNSA. The J segment lost 3 bases and the V segment lost 8 bases, leaving 9 bases of the junction unmatched. This CDR3 reads CASPAGAGDYNEQFF. CDR3 coding DNA: TGTGCCAGCCCGGCGGGAGCGGGGGACTACAATGAGCAGTTCTTC.

The V and J genes are TRBV4-1 and TRBJ1-1; D perhaps matches TRBD1 (5 bases). V lost 4 bases, J lost 2 bases, and 23 bases lay in between. The length of the CDR3 is 18 residues. The germline CDR1 and CDR2 sequences are MGHRA and YSYEKL. The CDR3 DNA follows: TGCGCCAGCAGCCGAGGGGACCGCCTTATCAGAGACAACACTGAAGCTTTCTTT. Its protein is CASSRGDRLIRDNTEAFF.

The rearrangement joins TRBV7-2 to TRBJ2-7; 10 positions match TRBD2. CDR1 and CDR2 from the germline V gene are SGHTA and FQGNSA. The CDR3 sequence is 17 residues long. Trimming at V came to 5 bases and at J to 4 bases, leaving 14 bases not matched to a gene. As DNA, the CDR3 is TGTGCCAGCAGCCCCTTCCAGCGGGGGGGTCGCTTGTACGAGCAGTACTTC. The encoded protein is CASSPFQRGGRLYEQYF.

The J gene is TRBJ2-7, the V gene TRBV10-1, with D tentatively TRBD1 (6 bases). The CDR3 runs 13 residues. Looked up from germline, CDR1 is WNHNN and CDR2 is SYGVQD (reference sequence). Trimming took off 0 bases at V and 9 bases at J, with 12 bases between the two ends. CDR3 sequence: CASSESMGARQYF. The CDR3 DNA sequence: TGCGCCAGCAGTGAGTCGATGGGGGCGCGGCAGTACTTC.

This clone was observed once. The CDR3 sequence is CASSVGQQIMNTEAFF. CDR3 coding DNA: TGTGCCAGCAGCGTGGGACAGCAGATCATGAACACTGAAGCTTTCTTT. The genes are TRBV5-6 and TRBJ1-1, with 7 bases that match TRBD1. V was clipped by 4 bases and J by 0 bases; unmatched bases: 9. Per germline, CDR1 SGHDT and CDR2 YYEEEE. The CDR3 spans 16 residues.

The rearrangement uses TRBV15 and TRBJ1-3; no clear D. This CDR3 has 15 amino acids. Germline V gene lookup returns CDR1 LNHNV and CDR2 YYDKDF (reference sequence). V gave up 0 bases and J gave up 1 base, with 7 bases separating them. CDR3 sequence (DNA): TGTGCCACCAGCAGAGATCCAGGATCTGGAAACACCATATATTTT. Protein: CATSRDPGSGNTIYF.

The V call is TRBV14, the J call TRBJ2-3; D might be TRBD1 or TRBD2, each matching 5 bases. Germline V lookup: CDR1 SGHDN, CDR2 FVKESK. Deletions cut 3 bases from V and 0 bases from J, with 10 bases between. This CDR3 spans 15 amino acids. CDR3 nucleotide sequence: TGTGCCAGCAGCCAGGGACGACCTAGCACAGATACGCAGTATTTT. Its protein is CASSQGRPSTDTQYF.